The 31 T cell receptor beta chains below were found in one sample sequenced in a study of blood T cell repertoires in COVID-19 (dated by TCRdb to about 2020). The library was built by means of the immunoSEQ multiplex PCR assay. TCRdb stores this immuneACCESS table with in-frame sequences only. Part of the clones is absent; in the studies checked, under half of the shortfall reflects unresolved V genes, and no reason is known for the rest. The sample profile shows 300,000 to 400,000 clones; 90% to 95% of them were found once. Less than 3.5% of the sample rests with the top ten. The sample was peripheral blood. These receptors all stem from a woman aged 18-35 years who had recovered from COVID-19.

A few counts support this clone. CDR3 sequence: CSVDREVAGLVILGQYV. CDR3 DNA sequence: TGCAGCGTTGATCGAGAGGTTGCGGGACTAGTCATTCTTGGGCAGTACGTC. V and J are TRBV29-1 and TRBJ2-7; 8 bases fit TRBD2. Trimming took 3 bases from V and 9 from J; bases not matched to a gene: 22. Germline values: CDR1 SQVTM, CDR2 ANQGSEA. This CDR3 contains 17 residues.

J is TRBJ1-5 and V is TRBV27; no clear D gene. Germline CDR1 MNHEY, CDR2 SMNVEV (reference sequence). The CDR3 has 14 amino acids. V lost 2 bases and J lost 2, with 7 bases in between. CDR3 nucleotides: TGTGCCAGCAGTTTACGGCAGGGCAATCAGCCCCAGCATTTT. This translates into CASSLRQGNQPQHF.

V is TRBV6-2 or TRBV6-3 and J is TRBJ2-1; 13 nucleotides align to TRBD2. Unmatched junction bases numbered 12, after V lost 6 bases and J lost 1 base. The CDR3 consists of 19 residues. Germline V gives CDR1 MNHEY, CDR2 SVGEGT. CDR3 bases: TGTGCCAGCAGCCGACCCTGGACTAGCGGGAGTGTATCCTACAATGAGCAGTTCTTC. It specifies CASSRPWTSGSVSYNEQFF.

In DNA, the CDR3 is TGTGCCAGCAGGCAGGACGCGGGGAACACTGAAGCTTTCTTT. This codes for CASRQDAGNTEAFF. This chain uses TRBV7-9 with TRBJ1-1; no clear D gene. Germline V CDR1 and CDR2: SEHNR, FQNEAQ (reference sequence). The CDR3 runs 14 residues. Between the trimmed V and J ends, which lost 6 bases and 1 base, there was a span of 12 bases.

The J gene is TRBJ2-5, the V gene TRBV5-1, with D possibly TRBD2 on 6 matching bases. The CDR3 consists of 14 residues. With 0 bases removed from V and 10 bases from J, the gap between germline ends came to 16 bases. Germline CDR1 is SGHRS and CDR2 is YFSETQ. CDR3 residues: CASSLGLASQDQYF. In DNA form, the CDR3 reads TGCGCCAGCAGCTTGGGGCTAGCGTCACAGGACCAGTACTTC.

CDR3: CASTGAGPGTQYF. CDR3 nucleotides: TGTGCCAGCACTGGAGCGGGACCGGGGACCCAGTACTTC. V is TRBV12-3 or TRBV12-4 and J is TRBJ2-5, with TRBD2 matching 7 bases. V dropped 7 bases and J dropped 7; count of bases not matched to a gene: 9. The CDR3 has 13 residues.

V gene TRBV9 combines with J gene TRBJ2-1, with 8 bases fitting TRBD2. Germline assignment: CDR1 SGDLS and CDR2 YYNGEE. V shed 0 bases, J shed 10 bases, and the junction held 9 bases outside the gene matches. The CDR3 is 15 residues long. The chain's CDR3 is CASSVEGSGRGEQFF. In DNA form, the CDR3 reads TGTGCCAGCAGCGTAGAAGGGAGCGGGAGAGGCGAGCAGTTCTTC.

The rearrangement uses TRBV7-2 and TRBJ1-2, with 9 nucleotides matching TRBD1. V trimming: 4 bases; J trimming: 7 bases; junction bases outside the gene matches: 4. Germline values: CDR1 SGHTA, CDR2 FQGNSA. This CDR3 contains 13 residues. CDR3 nucleotide sequence: TGTGCCAGCAGCTCCGGGACAGGGCGTGGCTACACCTTC. This encodes CASSSGTGRGYTF.

The chain uses TRBV19 and TRBJ1-6, with 8 bases aligning to TRBD1. Germline CDR1 and CDR2: LNHDA and SQIVND (reference sequence). The CDR3 runs 15 residues. The V segment lost 5 bases and the J segment 6 bases; nucleotides outside the gene matches: 6. CDR3 DNA: TGTGCCAGTAGTTCCCGGGACAGGATTAATTCACCCCTCCACTTT. Its translation: CASSSRDRINSPLHF.

DNA for the CDR3: TGTGCCACCAGCAGATCATGGGGGGGGCCCACTGAAGCTTTCTTT. This codes for CATSRSWGGPTEAFF. V usage is TRBV15 and J usage is TRBJ1-1, with D perhaps TRBD1 (6 bases). CDR1 is LNHNV and CDR2 is YYDKDF in the germline V gene (reference sequence). The V end lost 2 bases, the J end lost 4 bases, and 14 bases lay between the germline ends. The CDR3 spans 15 residues.

V gene TRBV7-9 combines with J gene TRBJ2-5; 9 nucleotides align to TRBD2. The CDR3 has 17 amino acids. J gave up 2 bases and V 1 base, and 8 bases lay outside the gene matches. Germline V gene sequence: CDR1 SEHNR, CDR2 FQNEAQ (reference sequence). CDR3 region: CASSLGWREGNQETQYF. CDR3 nucleotide sequence: TGTGCCAGCAGCTTAGGGTGGCGGGAGGGAAATCAAGAGACCCAGTACTTC.

The chain carries TRBV7-9 and TRBJ1-1, with a tentative D call TRBD1 (6 bases). Germline values: CDR1 SEHNR, CDR2 FQNEAQ (reference sequence). This CDR3 is built from 15 residues. Trimming shortened V by 3 bases and J by 2 bases, and 13 bases separated the two germline ends. CDR3 DNA sequence: TGTGCCAGCAGCTTCCTACAGGGCCTCAACACTGAAGCTTTCTTT. Amino acids: CASSFLQGLNTEAFF.

This clone was recorded only once. The rearrangement links TRBV19 to TRBJ2-6; 8 bases line up with TRBD1. The V gene end was trimmed by 6 bases and the J gene end by 0 bases; junction bases not matched to a gene: 1. Germline V gene sequence: CDR1 LNHDA, CDR2 SQIVND (reference sequence). CDR3 length: 15 residues. The CDR3 here is CASRQGVSGANVLTF. The CDR3 DNA is TGTGCCAGTAGACAGGGGGTCTCTGGGGCCAACGTCCTGACTTTC. The full variable domain, its missing parts supplied by reference TRBV19 and TRBJ2-6, is DGGITQSPKYLFRKEGQNVTLSCEQNLNHDAMYWYRQDPGQGLRLIYYSQIVNDFQKGDIAEGYSVSREKKESFPLTVTSAQKNPTAFYLCASRQGVSGANVLTFGAGSRLTVL.

This rearrangement joins TRBV9 to TRBJ2-7, with TRBD2 identical over 10 bases. This CDR3 has 13 amino acids. V was clipped by 4 bases and J by 5 bases; unmatched bases: 3. Germline values: CDR1 SGDLS, CDR2 YYNGEE. The chain's CDR3 is CASSPAGGNEQYV. CDR3 nucleotide sequence: TGTGCCAGCAGCCCAGCGGGAGGGAACGAGCAGTACGTC.

The gene calls are TRBV10-2 and TRBJ2-3, with 10 bases that match TRBD2. The CDR3 contains 14 residues. Trimming took 7 bases from V and 4 from J; bases not matched to a gene: 5. Germline values: CDR1 WSHSY, CDR2 SAAADI. In nucleotides, the CDR3 is TGCGCCAGCACGGTAGCGGGAGGTCCAGATACGCAGTATTTT. Translation: CASTVAGGPDTQYF.

This chain connects TRBV10-3 to TRBJ1-6; 8 bases fit TRBD1. With V trimmed by 3 bases and J by 6 bases, 1 base remained unmatched. CDR3 length: 14 residues. CDR1 and CDR2 from the germline V gene are ENHRY and SYGVKD. Here the CDR3 DNA reads TGTGCCATCAGTGAAGGACAGGGTAATTCACCCCTCCACTTT. Its translation: CAISEGQGNSPLHF.

Only one count was recorded for this clone. The rearrangement links TRBV6-5 to TRBJ2-3, with 7 bases that match TRBD1. The CDR3 runs to 15 residues. Looked up from germline, CDR1 is MNHEY and CDR2 is SVGAGI. The ends lost 5 bases at V and 3 bases at J; junction bases unmatched: 8. The CDR3, as DNA: TGTGCCAGCAGTCCCGGACAGGCGGATACAGATACGCAGTATTTT. Its translation: CASSPGQADTDTQYF.

V is TRBV30 and J is TRBJ1-5; D call uncertain. V was trimmed by 1 base and J by 7 bases, leaving 11 bases between them. Looked up from germline, CDR1 is GTSNPN and CDR2 is SVGIG (reference sequence). The CDR3 is 13 residues long. The CDR3 DNA reads TGTGCCTGGAGTGCTGCGGGAGGACAGCCCCAGCATTTT. This sequence encodes CAWSAAGGQPQHF.

This chain uses TRBV2 with TRBJ1-1; the D gene is possibly TRBD1 (5 bases). The ends were cut back, 1 base at V and 0 bases at J, with 9 bases in the middle. This CDR3 spans 15 amino acids. CDR1 and CDR2 from the germline V gene are SNHLY and FYNNEI. CDR3 residues: CASSEGRGVNTEAFF. CDR3 in DNA: TGTGCCAGCAGTGAAGGGCGGGGGGTGAACACTGAAGCTTTCTTT.

The chain has TRBV5-1 and TRBJ1-4; TRBD1 aligns across 9 bases. Germline V CDR1 and CDR2: SGHRS, YFSETQ. V trimming: 3 bases; J trimming: 4 bases; junction bases outside the gene matches: 4. The CDR3 extends over 15 amino acids. CDR3 nucleotides: TGCGCCAGCAGCTCATACAGGGGGCTTAATGAAAAACTGTTTTTT. It yields the protein CASSSYRGLNEKLFF. The variable domain in full, with the rest retrieved from reference TRBV5-1 and TRBJ1-4, is KAGVTQTPRYLIKTRGQQVTLSCSPISGHRSVSWYQQTPGQGLQFLFEYFSETQRNKGNFPGRFSGRQFSNSRSEMNVSTLELGDSALYLCASSSYRGLNEKLFFGSGTQLSVL.

This clone was found once. V usage is TRBV27 and J usage is TRBJ2-1; TRBD1 might be the D (5 bases). The CDR3 runs to 14 residues. The V gene's germline CDR1 is MNHEY and CDR2 SMNVEV (reference sequence). Deletions cut 8 bases from V and 1 base from J, with 12 bases between. The CDR3 DNA reads TGTGCCAGCCGTACCCAGGGATCCTACAATGAGCAGTTCTTC. This sequence encodes CASRTQGSYNEQFF.

This rearrangement joins TRBV19 to TRBJ2-3, with 9 bases fitting TRBD2. CDR3 length equals 16 residues. Per germline, CDR1 LNHDA and CDR2 SQIVND (reference sequence). V lost 8 bases to trimming and J lost 3 bases; unmatched junction nucleotides: 12. The CDR3 spells CASGGLSGSSTDTQYF. CDR3 sequence (DNA): TGTGCCAGTGGGGGCCTTAGCGGGAGTTCTACAGATACGCAGTATTTT.

The chain employs TRBV6-5 and TRBJ1-2; TRBD1 matches 9 bases. The germline CDR1 and CDR2 sequences are MNHEY and SVGAGI. V lost 5 bases, J lost 7 bases, and 5 bases stayed unmatched. The CDR3 extends over 13 amino acids. The CDR3, as DNA: TGTGCCAGCAGTCCCGACAGGGGGTTTGGCTACACCTTC. Translating it yields CASSPDRGFGYTF.

V usage is TRBV19 and J usage is TRBJ2-3; 7 bases line up with TRBD2. Germline V gene data show CDR1 as LNHDA and CDR2 as SQIVND (reference sequence). The CDR3 spans 18 residues. V lost 1 base to trimming and J lost 2 bases; unmatched junction nucleotides: 12. The CDR3 spells CASSIGKTSRSDTDTQYF. DNA of the CDR3: TGTGCCAGTAGTATAGGGAAGACTAGCCGATCAGACACAGATACGCAGTATTTT.

The chain links TRBV5-1 to TRBJ2-7, with unresolved D. The V and J ends lost 0 bases and 3 bases respectively, with 10 bases between them. This CDR3 region has 14 residues. Germline V lookup: CDR1 SGHRS, CDR2 YFSETQ. The CDR3 nucleotides are TGCGCCAGCAGCTTGGGAGTAGGAGACTACGAGCAGTACGTC. Its protein is CASSLGVGDYEQYV.

This rearrangement joins TRBV14 to TRBJ1-2; D is unresolved. This CDR3 comprises 14 residues. Germline V CDR1 and CDR2: SGHDN, FVKESK. The ends were cut back, 0 bases at V and 8 bases at J, with 13 bases in the middle. The CDR3 here is CASSQDLRSGGYTF. The CDR3 DNA reads TGTGCCAGCAGCCAAGATTTGAGGTCGGGAGGCTACACCTTC.

This chain joins TRBV6-4 and TRBJ2-7; TRBD2 matches at 7 bases. Germline V gene lookup returns CDR1 MRHNA and CDR2 SNTAGT. J lost 1 base, V lost 0 bases, and 15 bases had no gene match. There are 19 residues in the CDR3. This CDR3 is CASSDSSPTSRSASYEQYV. The CDR3 bases are TGTGCCAGCAGTGACTCGAGCCCGACTAGCCGATCGGCGTCCTACGAGCAGTACGTC.

This chain uses TRBV7-6 with TRBJ2-1, with TRBD2 matching over 8 bases. Germline V CDR1 and CDR2: SGHVS, FNYEAQ. The junction had 4 bases not matched to a gene; V was cut back by 1 base and J by 5 bases. CDR3 length: 15 residues. The CDR3 region is CASSLELAGNNEQFF. The CDR3 DNA follows: TGTGCCAGCAGCTTAGAATTAGCGGGAAACAATGAGCAGTTCTTC. Together with reference TRBV7-6 and TRBJ2-1, the CDR3 gives the full variable domain: GAGVSQSPRYKVTKRGQDVALRCDPISGHVSLYWYRQALGQGPEFLTYFNYEAQQDKSGLPNDRFSAERPEGSISTLTIQRTEQRDSAMYRCASSLELAGNNEQFFGPGTRLTVL.

The chain carries TRBV5-1 and TRBJ2-2, with TRBD1 matching over 9 bases. The V and J ends lost 3 bases and 5 bases, in that order; junction bases with no gene match: 8. This CDR3 is built from 16 residues. Per germline, CDR1 SGHRS and CDR2 YFSETQ. The CDR3 sequence: CASSSRDRVRTGELFF. CDR3 DNA: TGCGCCAGCAGCTCCCGGGACAGGGTTCGGACCGGGGAGCTGTTTTTT. Filled out from reference TRBV5-1 and TRBJ2-2, the complete variable domain reads KAGVTQTPRYLIKTRGQQVTLSCSPISGHRSVSWYQQTPGQGLQFLFEYFSETQRNKGNFPGRFSGRQFSNSRSEMNVSTLELGDSALYLCASSSRDRVRTGELFFGEGSRLTVL.

This chain connects TRBV27 to TRBJ1-1; TRBD1 agrees at 7 bases. CDR3 size: 14 residues. Germline loops: CDR1 MNHEY, CDR2 SMNVEV (reference sequence). The V gene end was trimmed by 5 bases and the J gene end by 1 base; junction bases not matched to a gene: 4. The CDR3 reads CASSPGTENTEAFF. CDR3 coding DNA: TGTGCCAGCAGTCCCGGGACAGAGAACACTGAAGCTTTCTTT.

The rearrangement joins TRBV5-6 to TRBJ2-2; maybe TRBD1 (6 bases). V lost 2 bases and J lost 6, with 11 bases in between. Germline CDR1 is SGHDT and CDR2 is YYEEEE. The CDR3 length is 14 residues. This CDR3 is CASSLRQAAGELFF. The CDR3, as DNA: TGTGCCAGCAGCTTACGACAGGCCGCCGGGGAGCTGTTTTTT.